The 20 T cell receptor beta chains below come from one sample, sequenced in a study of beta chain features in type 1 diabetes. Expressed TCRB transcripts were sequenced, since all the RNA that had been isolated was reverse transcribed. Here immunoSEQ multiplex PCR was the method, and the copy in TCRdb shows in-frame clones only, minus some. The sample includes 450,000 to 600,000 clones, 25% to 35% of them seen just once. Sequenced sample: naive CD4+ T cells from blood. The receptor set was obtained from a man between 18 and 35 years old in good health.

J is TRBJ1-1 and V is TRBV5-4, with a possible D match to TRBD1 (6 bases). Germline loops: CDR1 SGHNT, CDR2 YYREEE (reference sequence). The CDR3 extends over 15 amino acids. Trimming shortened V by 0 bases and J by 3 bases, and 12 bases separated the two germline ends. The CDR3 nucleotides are TGTGCCAGCAGCTTGGCCAGGGGCGAGGACACTGAAGCTTTCTTT. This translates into CASSLARGEDTEAFF.

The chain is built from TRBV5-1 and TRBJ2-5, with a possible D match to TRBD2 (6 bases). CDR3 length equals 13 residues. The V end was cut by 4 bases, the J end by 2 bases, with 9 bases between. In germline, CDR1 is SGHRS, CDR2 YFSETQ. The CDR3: CASSEDYQETQYF. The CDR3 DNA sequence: TGCGCCAGCAGCGAGGACTATCAAGAGACCCAGTACTTC.

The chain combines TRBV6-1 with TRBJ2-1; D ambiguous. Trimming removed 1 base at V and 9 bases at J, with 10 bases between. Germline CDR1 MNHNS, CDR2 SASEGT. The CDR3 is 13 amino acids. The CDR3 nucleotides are TGTGCCAGCAGTGAAGGCTGGTTAGTTGAGCAGTTCTTC. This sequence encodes CASSEGWLVEQFF.

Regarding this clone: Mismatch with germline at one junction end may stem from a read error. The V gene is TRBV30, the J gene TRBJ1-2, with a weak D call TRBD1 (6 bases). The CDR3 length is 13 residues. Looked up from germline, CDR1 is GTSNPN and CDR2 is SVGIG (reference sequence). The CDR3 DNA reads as TGTGGCTGGACGGACAGTAATAACTATGGCTACACCTTC. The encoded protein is CGWTDSNNYGYTF. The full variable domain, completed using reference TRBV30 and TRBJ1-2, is SQTIHQWPATLVQPVGSPLSLECTVEGTSNPNLYWYRQAAGRGLQLLFYSVGIGQISSEVPQNLSASRPQDRQFILSSKKLLLSDSGFYLCGWTDSNNYGYTFGSGTRLTVV.

The CDR3 bases are TGCGCCAGCAGCTTCCCCGAGGGACGAAATTACTTC. Translating it yields CASSFPEGRNYF. The chain uses TRBV5-1 and TRBJ2-5; D is tentatively TRBD1 or TRBD2 (5 bases each). This CDR3 is built from 12 residues. The V gene's germline CDR1 is SGHRS and CDR2 YFSETQ. Trimming shortened V by 2 bases and J by 14 bases, and 16 bases separated the two germline ends.

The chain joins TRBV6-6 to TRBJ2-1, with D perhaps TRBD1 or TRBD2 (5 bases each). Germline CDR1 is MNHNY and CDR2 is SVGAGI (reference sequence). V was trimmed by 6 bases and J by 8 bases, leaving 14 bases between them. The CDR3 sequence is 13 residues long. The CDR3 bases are TGTGCCAGCAGGGGCCCGGGGCCCCATGAGCAGTTCTTC. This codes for CASRGPGPHEQFF.

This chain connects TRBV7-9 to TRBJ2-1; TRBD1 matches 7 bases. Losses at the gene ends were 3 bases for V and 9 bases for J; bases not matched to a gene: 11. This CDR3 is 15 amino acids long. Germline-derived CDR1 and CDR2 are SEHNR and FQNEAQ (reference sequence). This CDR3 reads CASSFRQGAPGEQFF. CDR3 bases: TGTGCCAGCAGCTTTCGACAGGGAGCACCCGGTGAGCAGTTCTTC.

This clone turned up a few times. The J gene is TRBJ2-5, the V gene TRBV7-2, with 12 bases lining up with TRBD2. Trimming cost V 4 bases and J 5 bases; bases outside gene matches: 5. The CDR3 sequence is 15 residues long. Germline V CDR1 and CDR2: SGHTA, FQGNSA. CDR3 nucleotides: TGTGCCAGCAGCTCCCTAGCGGGAGGGGTGGAGACCCAGTACTTC. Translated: CASSSLAGGVETQYF.

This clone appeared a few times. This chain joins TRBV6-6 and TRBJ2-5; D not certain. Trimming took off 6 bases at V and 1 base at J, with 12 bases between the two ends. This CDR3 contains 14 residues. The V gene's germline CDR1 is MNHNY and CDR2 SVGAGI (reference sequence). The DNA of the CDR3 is TGTGCCAGCAGCCCACTGGCCTCCCAAGAGACCCAGTACTTC. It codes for CASSPLASQETQYF.

The CDR3 region has the DNA TGTGCCAGCAGACGGGACCCTGTTAGCACAGATACGCAGTATTTT. It yields the protein CASRRDPVSTDTQYF. V usage is TRBV7-9 and J usage is TRBJ2-3, with D perhaps being TRBD1 or TRBD2 (5 bases each). The CDR3 spans 15 residues. The V end was cut by 6 bases, the J end by 0 bases, with 13 bases between. Germline values: CDR1 SEHNR, CDR2 FQNEAQ (reference sequence).

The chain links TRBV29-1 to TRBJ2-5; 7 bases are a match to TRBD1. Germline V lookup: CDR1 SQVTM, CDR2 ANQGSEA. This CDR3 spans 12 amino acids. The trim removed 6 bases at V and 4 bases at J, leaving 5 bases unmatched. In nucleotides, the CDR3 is TGCAGCGTCGGGACAGTTCGAGAGACCCAGTACTTC. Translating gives CSVGTVRETQYF.

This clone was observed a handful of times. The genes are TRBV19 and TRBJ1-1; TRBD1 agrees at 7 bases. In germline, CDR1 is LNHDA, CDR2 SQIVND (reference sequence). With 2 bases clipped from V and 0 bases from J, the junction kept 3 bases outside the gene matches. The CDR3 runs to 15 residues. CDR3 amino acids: CASSIPTGLNTEAFF. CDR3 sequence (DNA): TGTGCCAGTAGTATACCGACAGGGTTGAACACTGAAGCTTTCTTT.

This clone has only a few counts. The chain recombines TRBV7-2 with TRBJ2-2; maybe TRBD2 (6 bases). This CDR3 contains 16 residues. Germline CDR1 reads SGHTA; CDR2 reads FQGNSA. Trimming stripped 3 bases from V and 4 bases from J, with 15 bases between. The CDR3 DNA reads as TGTGCCAGCAGCTTGATTATGGCGGGATTCACCGGGGAGCTGTTTTTT. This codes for CASSLIMAGFTGELFF.

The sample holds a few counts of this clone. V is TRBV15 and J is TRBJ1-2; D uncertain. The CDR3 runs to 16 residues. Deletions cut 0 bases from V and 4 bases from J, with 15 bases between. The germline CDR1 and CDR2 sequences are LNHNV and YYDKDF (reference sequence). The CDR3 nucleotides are TGTGCCACCAGCAGAGATATGAGGGCCAGCCTCTATGGCTACACCTTC. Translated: CATSRDMRASLYGYTF.

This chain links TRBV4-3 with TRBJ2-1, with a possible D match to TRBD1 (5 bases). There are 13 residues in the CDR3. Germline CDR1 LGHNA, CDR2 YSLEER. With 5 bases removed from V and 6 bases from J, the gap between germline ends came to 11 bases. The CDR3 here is CASSRTRSNEQFF. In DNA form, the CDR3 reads TGCGCCAGCAGCAGGACACGAAGCAATGAGCAGTTCTTC.

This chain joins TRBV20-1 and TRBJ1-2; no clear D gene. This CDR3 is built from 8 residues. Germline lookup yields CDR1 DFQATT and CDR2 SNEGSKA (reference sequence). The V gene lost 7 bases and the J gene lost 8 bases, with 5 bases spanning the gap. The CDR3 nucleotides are TGCAGTGATGGGGGCTACACCTTC. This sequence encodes CSDGGYTF.

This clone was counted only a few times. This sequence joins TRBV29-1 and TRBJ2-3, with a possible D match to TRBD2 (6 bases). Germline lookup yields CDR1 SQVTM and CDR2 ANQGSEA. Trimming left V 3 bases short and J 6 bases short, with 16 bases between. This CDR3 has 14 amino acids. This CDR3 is CSVDRGGVGDTQYF. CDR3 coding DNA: TGCAGCGTTGATAGAGGCGGGGTAGGCGATACGCAGTATTTT.

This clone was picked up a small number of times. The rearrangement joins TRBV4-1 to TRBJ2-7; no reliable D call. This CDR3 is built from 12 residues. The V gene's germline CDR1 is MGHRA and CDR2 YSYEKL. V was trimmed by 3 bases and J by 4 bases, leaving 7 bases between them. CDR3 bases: TGCGCCAGCAGCCATCCCGGTTACGAGCAGTACTTC. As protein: CASSHPGYEQYF.

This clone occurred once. The chain's CDR3 is CAWSFMTGGREKLFF. The CDR3 DNA is TGTGCCTGGAGTTTCATGACAGGGGGTCGAGAAAAACTGTTTTTT. J is TRBJ1-4 and V is TRBV30; 9 positions match TRBD1. Germline-derived CDR1 and CDR2 are GTSNPN and SVGIG (reference sequence). V shed 2 bases and J 8 bases; nucleotides not matched to a gene: 9. There are 15 residues in the CDR3. The full variable domain, its missing parts supplied by reference TRBV30 and TRBJ1-4, is SQTIHQWPATLVQPVGSPLSLECTVEGTSNPNLYWYRQAAGRGLQLLFYSVGIGQISSEVPQNLSASRPQDRQFILSSKKLLLSDSGFYLCAWSFMTGGREKLFFGSGTQLSVL.

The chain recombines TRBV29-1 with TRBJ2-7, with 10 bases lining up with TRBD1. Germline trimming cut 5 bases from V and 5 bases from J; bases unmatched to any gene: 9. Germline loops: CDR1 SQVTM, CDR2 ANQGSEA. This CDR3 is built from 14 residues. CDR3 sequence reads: CSVLGGQGNHEQYF. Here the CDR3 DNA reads TGCAGCGTTCTCGGGGGACAGGGGAACCACGAGCAGTACTTC.